This T cell receptor (beta chain) was profiled in a study of regulatory T cells in long-lasting Graves disease. Time point in this sample: persistent/refractory GD, antithyroid drugs over 5 years with positive TRAb. From PBMCs, RNA was extracted and then used to make the TCR library. Judged by abundance, this clonotype is medium-sized (0.01 to 0.1%). The CDR3 runs to 13 residues. Germline V CDR1 and CDR2: MDHEN, SYDVKM. V was pared by 3 bases and J by 0 bases, with 5 bases between. Relying on iRepertoire HTBI primers and Arm-PCR of CDR3 regions, the team built TCR beta libraries. TCRdb used MiXCR to reprocess the multiplex PCR reads, holding one entry per CDR3 protein. The sample contains over 450,000 distinct CDR3 sequences, around a fifth of which appear only once.

The sample in question was peripheral blood mononuclear cells (PBMCs), obtained when the disease was refractory, from a patient treated with antithyroid drugs. The chain is built from TRBV28 and TRBJ1-1; unclear D gene. The clonotype comes from a female donor with Graves disease. CDR3 residues: CASSLLMNTEAFF. The CDR3 coding sequence is TGTGCCAGCAGTTTGCTCATGAACACTGAAGCTTTCTTT.